The clone carrying this TCR beta chain was seen once. The sample is drawn from a study of blood T cell repertoires in COVID-19. Assay used: immunoSEQ multiplex PCR; TCRdb lists only in-frame clones, some missing. The sample consists of tens of thousands of clones, 82% of them appearing once. CDR3 length: 13 residues. With V trimmed by 2 bases and J by 6 bases, 2 bases remained unmatched. Germline V CDR1 and CDR2: GTSNPN, SVGIG (reference sequence). This TCR was sampled from a woman aged 60 to 75 with acute or convalescent COVID-19. This sequence joins TRBV30 and TRBJ1-1; 11 bases align to TRBD1. Sequenced material: peripheral blood. The CDR3 protein is CAWSPGQGAEAFF. As DNA, the CDR3 is TGTGCCTGGAGTCCGGGACAGGGGGCTGAAGCTTTCTTT.